This TCR beta chain was retrieved from a study of blood T cell repertoires in COVID-19. Study-level information: PBMCs, B-cell-depleted T cells, or T cells were the source of the cDNA or gDNA that made up the material.

Libraries were prepared by immunoSEQ multiplex PCR; TCRdb keeps only in-frame clonotypes and omits some of them. The sample holds some 200,000 clones, roughly nine tenths seen once. At least ten counts were recorded for this clone. The CDR3 is 16 amino acids. Trimming cost V 4 bases and J 2 bases, with 12 bases left between them. Germline V lookup: CDR1 LNHNV, CDR2 YYDKDF (reference sequence). Sequenced input: peripheral blood. The TCR was taken from a woman older than 75 in a cohort sampled during active or convalescent COVID-19. The rearrangement joins TRBV15 to TRBJ2-6, with D perhaps TRBD1 (6 bases). The CDR3 reads CATSKKQGTGANVLTF. DNA for the CDR3: TGTGCCACCAGCAAGAAACAGGGTACTGGGGCCAACGTCCTGACTTTC.